Each of the 12 T cell receptor beta chains below was sequenced from the same sample in a study of cytotoxic CD8 clonotypes in ibrutinib-treated CLL. Repertoires were generated with immunoSEQ multiplex PCR, while TCRdb's copy carries only in-frame clones and drops some. The sample shows around 150,000 clones, 75% to 85% of them seen only once. The sequencing here drew on PBMCs, taken after 36 months of ibrutinib treatment. Source of these receptors: a human donor with chronic lymphocytic leukemia.

This rearrangement joins TRBV27 to TRBJ1-2, with 7 bases that match TRBD1. CDR3 length equals 14 residues. CDR1 is MNHEY and CDR2 is SMNVEV in the germline V gene (reference sequence). After removal of 0 bases from V and 4 bases from J, the junction contained 2 bases not matched to a gene. The DNA of the CDR3 is TGTGCCAGCAGTTTATCGGCAGGGGGCTATGGCTACACCTTC. It is translated as CASSLSAGGYGYTF.

The rearrangement links TRBV7-9 to TRBJ2-7; D not resolved. The CDR3 contains 12 residues. Trimming shortened V by 2 bases and J by 4 bases, and 6 bases separated the two germline ends. The germline CDR1 and CDR2 sequences are SEHNR and FQNEAQ (reference sequence). CDR3 in DNA: TGTGCCAGCAGCTTAACTTCTTACGAGCAGTACTTC. Protein: CASSLTSYEQYF. Filled out from reference TRBV7-9 and TRBJ2-7, the complete variable domain reads DTGVSQNPRHKITKRGQNVTFRCDPISEHNRLYWYRQTLGQGPEFLTYFQNEAQLEKSRLLSDRFSAERPKGSFSTLEIQRTEQGDSAMYLCASSLTSYEQYFGPGTRLTVT.

The V and J genes are TRBV28 and TRBJ1-4; the D gene is possibly TRBD1 (5 bases). V dropped 6 bases and J dropped 5 bases, with 10 bases sitting between them. Germline values: CDR1 MDHEN, CDR2 SYDVKM. CDR3 length: 13 amino acids. CDR3 loop: CASRRDFNEKLFF. CDR3 in DNA: TGTGCCAGCAGAAGGGACTTCAATGAAAAACTGTTTTTT.

In DNA form, the CDR3 reads TGCGCCAGCAGCCTGTCTAGCGGGGCCACCGGGGAGCTGTTTTTT. It yields the protein CASSLSSGATGELFF. The rearrangement uses TRBV5-1 and TRBJ2-2; 9 bases align to TRBD2. Germline V lookup: CDR1 SGHRS, CDR2 YFSETQ. With 4 bases clipped from V and 4 bases from J, the junction kept 5 bases outside the gene matches. This CDR3 is 15 amino acids long.

The CDR3 DNA reads as TGTGCCAGCTCACCATGGACGGGACAGGACACCGGGGAGCTGTTTTTT. Amino acids: CASSPWTGQDTGELFF. The chain recombines TRBV18 with TRBJ2-2, with 8 bases lining up with TRBD1. With V trimmed by 2 bases and J by 3 bases, 5 bases remained unmatched. CDR1 is KGHSH and CDR2 is LQKENI in the germline V gene. The CDR3 is 16 residues long.

This clone has only a few counts. Other DNA sequences in this sample translate to the same CDR3. The chain links TRBV18 to TRBJ1-5; no definite D call. Between the trimmed V and J ends, which lost 3 bases and 3 bases, there was a span of 3 bases. Germline-derived CDR1 and CDR2 are KGHSH and LQKENI. The CDR3 runs to 12 residues. The DNA for the CDR3 is TGTGCCAGCTCACCGCCCAATCAGCCCCAGCATTTT. Protein sequence: CASSPPNQPQHF. The full variable domain, in which reference TRBV18 and TRBJ1-5 provide the parts outside the CDR3, is NAGVMQNPRHLVRRRGQEARLRCSPMKGHSHVYWYRQLPEEGLKFMVYLQKENIIDESGMPKERFSAEFPKEGPSILRIQQVVRGDSAAYFCASSPPNQPQHFGDGTRLSIL.

The chain combines TRBV6-5 with TRBJ1-1; D remains ambiguous. CDR3 size: 15 residues. V dropped 8 bases and J dropped 1 base, with 17 bases sitting between them. Germline lookup yields CDR1 MNHEY and CDR2 SVGAGI. This CDR3 is CASHISRRENTEAFF. In DNA form, the CDR3 reads TGTGCCAGCCACATATCAAGAAGGGAGAACACTGAAGCTTTCTTT.

J is TRBJ2-1 and V is TRBV9; D is ambiguous. Trimming left V 0 bases short and J 0 bases short, with 7 bases between. The germline V gene has CDR1 SGDLS and CDR2 YYNGEE. The CDR3 spans 15 residues. The CDR3 region is CASSVVGLSYNEQFF. The CDR3 bases are TGTGCCAGCAGCGTAGTCGGTCTCTCCTACAATGAGCAGTTCTTC.

The sample holds one count of this clone. The rearrangement joins TRBV28 to TRBJ2-7; 10 bases map to TRBD1. Germline values: CDR1 MDHEN, CDR2 SYDVKM. The CDR3 has 17 amino acids. With 2 bases clipped from V and 3 bases from J, the junction kept 10 bases outside the gene matches. CDR3 protein: CASSLLTGTGAHYEQYF. Written as DNA, the CDR3 is TGTGCCAGCAGTTTACTCACCGGGACAGGGGCTCACTACGAGCAGTACTTC.

The gene calls are TRBV9 and TRBJ2-1; 8 bases align to TRBD1. CDR3 length: 16 residues. V was clipped by 4 bases and J by 3 bases; unmatched bases: 9. In germline, CDR1 is SGDLS, CDR2 YYNGEE. The CDR3 spells CASSPLSGQGYNEQFF. In DNA form, the CDR3 reads TGTGCCAGCAGCCCCTTGAGCGGACAGGGCTACAATGAGCAGTTCTTC.

To note about this clone: One end of the junction fails to match germline, which may point to a read error. The V call is TRBV29-1, the J call TRBJ2-1; no firm D call. The CDR3 covers 13 residues. Germline V gene sequence: CDR1 SQVTM, CDR2 ANQGSEA. The chain's CDR3 is CSAEPGRRNEQFF. The DNA of the CDR3 is TGCAGCGCTGAACCGGGTCGACGGAATGAGCAGTTCTTC.

The chain couples TRBV5-4 to TRBJ2-7; D gene uncertain. The CDR3 is made up of 13 amino acids. Germline V lookup: CDR1 SGHNT, CDR2 YYREEE (reference sequence). V lost 1 base and J 9 bases, leaving 14 bases between the germline ends. The CDR3 spells CASSLSDQAVQYF. CDR3 sequence (DNA): TGTGCCAGCAGCTTGTCTGATCAGGCAGTGCAGTACTTC.